These 20 T cell receptor beta chains share one sample of origin, sequenced in a study of spatial heterogeneity in lung cancer. TCRdb itself ran the 5' RACE reads through MiXCR, one entry per CDR3 protein. The sample carries approximately 56,000 distinct CDR3 sequences, less than 9.5% recorded once. Indicated time point: blood at routine non-recurrence follow-up after resection. Extraction of whole RNA from tumor, nontumor lung or frozen PBMC preceded unsorted sequencing. Sequencing used PBMCs, obtained at follow-up. These TCRs come from a female donor with early-stage non-small cell lung cancer.

V usage is TRBV2 and J usage is TRBJ1-6; no reliable D call. Germline V lookup: CDR1 SNHLY, CDR2 FYNNEI. Trimming took 8 bases from V and 4 from J, leaving 9 bases between them. CDR3 length equals 13 residues. The CDR3 spells CASLGGYNSPLHF. For the CDR3, the DNA is TGTGCCAGCTTGGGAGGGTATAATTCACCCCTCCACTTT.

This clonotype has a count of ten or more. The gene calls are TRBV4-1 and TRBJ2-2; 9 bases align to TRBD1. Looked up from germline, CDR1 is MGHRA and CDR2 is YSYEKL. J gave up 4 bases and V 4 bases, and 10 bases lay outside the gene matches. The CDR3 spans 17 residues. The CDR3 loop reads CASSPMDRGMSTGELFF. In DNA form, the CDR3 reads TGCGCCAGCAGCCCGATGGACAGGGGAATGAGCACCGGGGAGCTGTTTTTT.

The chain joins TRBV6-2 or TRBV6-3 to TRBJ1-1; 7 positions match TRBD1. The junction had 5 bases not matched to a gene; V was cut back by 6 bases and J by 1 base. The CDR3 totals 14 residues. CDR1 and CDR2 (germline): MNHEY, SVGEGT. The CDR3 nucleotides are TGTGCCAGCAGCCTCAGACAGGGGAACACTGAAGCTTTCTTT. Translating it yields CASSLRQGNTEAFF.

There are many counts of this clonotype. The CDR3 loop is CASSGEGRGFEQYF. The CDR3, as DNA: TGCGCCAGCAGTGGTGAGGGGCGCGGGTTCGAGCAGTACTTC. This sequence joins TRBV5-1 and TRBJ2-7; tentatively, D is TRBD1 or TRBD2 (5 bases each). From germline, CDR1 is SGHRS and CDR2 YFSETQ. The CDR3 extends over 14 amino acids. Trimming removed 5 bases from V and 6 bases from J, with 18 bases in between.

The chain combines TRBV4-1 with TRBJ1-2, with D perhaps matching TRBD1 (6 bases). CDR1 MGHRA and CDR2 YSYEKL come from the germline V gene. The CDR3 is made up of 15 amino acids. Trimming took 0 bases from V and 4 from J, leaving 12 bases between them. The CDR3, as DNA: TGCGCCAGCAGCCAAGAAGCCAGGGGAGGCTATGGCTACACCTTC. Its translation: CASSQEARGGYGYTF.

This clonotype has a count of ten or more. The genes are TRBV5-1 and TRBJ2-1, with 9 bases that match TRBD1. This CDR3 spans 16 amino acids. In germline, CDR1 is SGHRS, CDR2 YFSETQ. Trimming removed 3 bases from V and 7 bases from J; junction bases left unmatched: 11. In DNA, the CDR3 is TGCGCCAGCAGCTCGGCCACAGGGGGCGGTTTGAATGAGCAGTTCTTC. Its protein product is CASSSATGGGLNEQFF.

In its sample, this clonotype was seen many times. The chain combines TRBV4-1 with TRBJ1-1; 7 positions agree with TRBD1. Germline V lookup: CDR1 MGHRA, CDR2 YSYEKL. V lost 4 bases and J lost 3; bases outside the gene matches: 8. The CDR3 sequence is 15 residues long. The CDR3 sequence: CASSRQTGLDTEAFF. CDR3 coding DNA: TGCGCCAGCAGCCGGCAGACAGGGCTGGACACTGAAGCTTTCTTT.

This clonotype has at least ten counts. This chain joins TRBV9 and TRBJ1-5, with 9 bases fitting TRBD1. V dropped 3 bases and J dropped 5; count of bases not matched to a gene: 3. The germline V gene encodes CDR1 SGDLS and CDR2 YYNGEE. The CDR3 sequence is 14 residues long. The CDR3 spells CASSAGTGYQPQHF. In nucleotides, the CDR3 is TGTGCCAGCAGCGCCGGGACAGGGTATCAGCCCCAGCATTTT.

This clonotype was observed many times. The CDR3 is CASGLTGPSVETQYF. In DNA, the CDR3 is TGTGCCAGCGGACTGACAGGACCATCGGTTGAGACCCAGTACTTC. The chain uses TRBV28 and TRBJ2-5; possibly TRBD1 for D (6 bases). Germline values: CDR1 MDHEN, CDR2 SYDVKM. The CDR3 runs to 15 residues. V was shortened by 8 bases and J by 5 bases, with 21 bases between the two germline ends.

Many counts were recorded for this clonotype. The chain combines TRBV21-1 with TRBJ2-2; whether TRBD1, the table's D call, matches the DNA was not checked. TRBV21-1 is classified as a pseudogene. This CDR3 is 17 amino acids long. As DNA, the CDR3 is TGTGCCAGCAGCAAAATAGGGACAAAGTCGAACACCGGGGAGCTGTTTTTT. It encodes CASSKIGTKSNTGELFF.

At least ten counts were recorded for this clonotype. This rearrangement joins TRBV6-1 to TRBJ1-1; no clear D gene. This CDR3 contains 13 residues. Trimming stripped 3 bases from V and 5 bases from J, with 10 bases between. CDR1 and CDR2 from the germline V gene are MNHNS and SASEGT. CDR3 in amino acids: CASSELYRTEAFF. In nucleotides, the CDR3 is TGTGCCAGCAGTGAGTTGTATAGGACTGAAGCTTTCTTT.

A few counts support this clonotype. The V call is TRBV20-1, the J call TRBJ2-2, with D maybe TRBD1 (6 bases). The CDR3 extends over 14 amino acids. Between the trimmed V and J ends, which lost 5 bases and 1 base, there was a span of 11 bases. Germline V gene lookup returns CDR1 DFQATT and CDR2 SNEGSKA (reference sequence). The DNA for the CDR3 is TGCAGTGCTTCCCGGGACAAGAACACCGGGGAGCTGTTTTTT. Translation: CSASRDKNTGELFF.

V and J are TRBV7-2 and TRBJ2-3, with D maybe TRBD2 (5 bases). Deletions cut 4 bases from V and 11 bases from J, with 10 bases between. The CDR3 totals 11 residues. Germline V lookup: CDR1 SGHTA, CDR2 FQGNSA. CDR3 amino acids: CASSSLDLQYF. The CDR3 nucleotides are TGTGCCAGCAGCTCACTAGACTTGCAGTATTTT.

This clonotype has ten or more counts. Written as DNA, the CDR3 is TGCGCCAGCAGCCGGTCGCCGGGAGCGGAAGAGACCCAGTACTTC. As protein: CASSRSPGAEETQYF. The genes are TRBV5-1 and TRBJ2-5, with D possibly TRBD2 on 6 matching bases. V shed 4 bases and J shed 3 bases, with 16 bases lying between them. CDR1 and CDR2 (germline): SGHRS, YFSETQ. The CDR3 is 15 residues long.

The chain couples TRBV2 to TRBJ1-5; weak D call: TRBD1 (6 bases). CDR3 size: 12 residues. CDR1 is SNHLY and CDR2 is FYNNEI in the germline V gene. The V end was cut by 7 bases, the J end by 6 bases, with 10 bases between. The CDR3 spells CASTGAGQPQHF. CDR3 sequence (DNA): TGTGCCAGCACGGGGGCGGGTCAGCCCCAGCATTTT.

In its sample, this clonotype was seen a few times. This rearrangement joins TRBV5-6 to TRBJ1-2, with D unclear. CDR3 length equals 12 residues. Germline lookup yields CDR1 SGHDT and CDR2 YYEEEE. The ends were cut back, 7 bases at V and 6 bases at J, with 13 bases in the middle. Here the CDR3 reads CASGRNRNGYTF. The CDR3 nucleotides read TGTGCCAGCGGGCGTAATAGAAATGGCTACACCTTC.

This chain connects TRBV4-3 to TRBJ1-2; tentative D call: TRBD1 (5 bases). From germline, CDR1 is LGHNA and CDR2 YSLEER. The CDR3 is 17 residues long. Trimming stripped 0 bases from V and 4 bases from J, with 18 bases between. Here the CDR3 DNA reads TGCGCCAGCAGCCAAGATTTTAGACAGACACAAAGCTATGGCTACACCTTC. This sequence encodes CASSQDFRQTQSYGYTF.

This clonotype was observed at least ten times. This chain uses TRBV7-9 with TRBJ2-1, with TRBD1 as a possible D gene (6 bases). The V end lost 2 bases, the J end lost 0 bases, and 17 bases lay between the germline ends. Germline CDR1 is SEHNR and CDR2 is FQNEAQ (reference sequence). The CDR3 contains 18 residues. The CDR3 nucleotides read TGTGCCAGCAGCTTACTGGGGGCCTCTCCCAGCTCCTACAATGAGCAGTTCTTC. This encodes CASSLLGASPSSYNEQFF.

This clonotype was counted ten times or more. This chain connects TRBV11-2 to TRBJ2-3, with D possibly TRBD2 on 5 matching bases. The V gene's germline CDR1 is SGHAT and CDR2 FQNNGV. This CDR3 region has 17 residues. Trimming cost V 3 bases and J 2 bases, with 18 bases left between them. CDR3 sequence: CASSFIQSGRPTDTQYF. DNA for the CDR3: TGTGCCAGCAGCTTTATCCAAAGCGGACGACCCACAGATACGCAGTATTTT.

This clonotype was detected ten times or more. The chain has TRBV30 and TRBJ2-3; 9 nucleotides match TRBD2. The V segment lost 3 bases and the J segment 5 bases; nucleotides outside the gene matches: 9. From germline, CDR1 is GTSNPN and CDR2 SVGIG (reference sequence). The CDR3 totals 15 residues. CDR3 sequence (DNA): TGTGCCTGGAGAGCTTTAGCGGGGGCGAGAGATACGCAGTATTTT. It translates to CAWRALAGARDTQYF. Together with reference TRBV30 and TRBJ2-3, the CDR3 gives the full variable domain: SQTIHQWPATLVQPVGSPLSLECTVEGTSNPNLYWYRQAAGRGLQLLFYSVGIGQISSEVPQNLSASRPQDRQFILSSKKLLLSDSGFYLCAWRALAGARDTQYFGPGTRLTVL.